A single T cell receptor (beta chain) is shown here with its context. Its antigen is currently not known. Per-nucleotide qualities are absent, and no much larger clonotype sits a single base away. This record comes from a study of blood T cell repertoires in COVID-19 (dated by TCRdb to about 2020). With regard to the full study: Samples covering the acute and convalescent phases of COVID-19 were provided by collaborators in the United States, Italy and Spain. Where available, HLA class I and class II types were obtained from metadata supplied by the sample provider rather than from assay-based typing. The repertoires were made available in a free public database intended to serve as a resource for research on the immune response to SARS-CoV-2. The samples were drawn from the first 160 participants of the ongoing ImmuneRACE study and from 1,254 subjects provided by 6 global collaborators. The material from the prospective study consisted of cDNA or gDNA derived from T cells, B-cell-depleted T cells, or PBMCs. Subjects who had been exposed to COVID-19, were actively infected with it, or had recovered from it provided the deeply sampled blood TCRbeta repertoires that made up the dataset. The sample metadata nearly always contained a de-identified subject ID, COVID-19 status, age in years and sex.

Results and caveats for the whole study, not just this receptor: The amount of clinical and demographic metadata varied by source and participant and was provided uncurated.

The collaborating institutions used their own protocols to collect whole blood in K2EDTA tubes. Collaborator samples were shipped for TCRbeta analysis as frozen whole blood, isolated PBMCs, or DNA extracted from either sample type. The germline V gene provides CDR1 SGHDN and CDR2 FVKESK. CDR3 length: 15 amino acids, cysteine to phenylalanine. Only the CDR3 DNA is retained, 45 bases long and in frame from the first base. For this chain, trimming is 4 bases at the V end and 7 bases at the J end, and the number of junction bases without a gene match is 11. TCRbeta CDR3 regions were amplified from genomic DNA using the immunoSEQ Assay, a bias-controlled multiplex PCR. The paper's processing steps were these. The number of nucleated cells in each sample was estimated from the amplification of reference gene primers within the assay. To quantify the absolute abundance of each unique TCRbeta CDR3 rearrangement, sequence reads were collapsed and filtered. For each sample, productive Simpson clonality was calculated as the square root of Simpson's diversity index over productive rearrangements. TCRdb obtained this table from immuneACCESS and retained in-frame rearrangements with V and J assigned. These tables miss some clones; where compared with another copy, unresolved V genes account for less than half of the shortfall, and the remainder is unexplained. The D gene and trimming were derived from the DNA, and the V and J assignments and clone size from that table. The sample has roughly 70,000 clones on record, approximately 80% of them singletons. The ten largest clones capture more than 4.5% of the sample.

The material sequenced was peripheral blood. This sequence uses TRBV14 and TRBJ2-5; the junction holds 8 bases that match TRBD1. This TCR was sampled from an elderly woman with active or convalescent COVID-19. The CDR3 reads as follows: CASSLAGTGGGTQYF. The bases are TGTGCCAGCAGCCTAGCCGGGACAGGAGGGGGGACCCAGTACTTC.